This T cell receptor (beta chain) comes out of a study of blood T cells in healthy people across ages. The CDR3 sequence is 14 residues long. CDR1 is SQVTM and CDR2 is ANQGSEA in the germline V gene. A J-beta primer mix and a sample-barcoded 5' primer were used in a second PCR of roughly 6 to 11 cycles. MiXCR, run by TCRdb on the 5' RACE reads, gives a single entry per CDR3 protein. The sample records fewer than 700,000 distinct CDR3 sequences, roughly 41% being singletons. In the case of this clonotype: At one end the junction does not follow the germline gene, possibly because of a read error.

The sequence was collected from an older man in good health. The sequencing sample was made of blood. The chain is built from TRBV29-1 and TRBJ2-3; 14 nucleotides line up with TRBD2. DNA of the CDR3: TGCGGCGTTCGACTAGCGGGGGGGTATGACACGCAGTATTTT. This encodes CGVRLAGGYDTQYF.